The 24 T cell receptor beta chains below were found in one sample sequenced in a study of blood T cell repertoires in COVID-19. Profiling relied on immunoSEQ multiplex PCR, and the TCRdb table lists in-frame clones only, not all of them. This table holds about 210,000 clones, 90% to 95% found once. Sample: peripheral blood. These receptor sequences come from a man aged 30 to 39 with acute or convalescent COVID-19.

The chain employs TRBV28 and TRBJ2-2, with 9 nucleotides matching TRBD1. This CDR3 has 16 amino acids. Per the germline V gene, CDR1 is MDHEN and CDR2 is SYDVKM. The V gene end was trimmed by 2 bases and the J gene end by 1 base; junction bases not matched to a gene: 2. CDR3 residues: CASSLDRGWNTGELFF. CDR3 bases: TGTGCCAGCAGTTTAGACAGGGGGTGGAACACCGGGGAGCTGTTTTTT.

The rearrangement links TRBV5-1 to TRBJ1-2, with TRBD1 identical over 8 bases. This CDR3 region has 16 residues. V was pared by 3 bases and J by 6 bases, with 13 bases of the junction left unmatched. Germline CDR1 reads SGHRS; CDR2 reads YFSETQ. The CDR3 coding sequence is TGCGCCAGCAGCTGGGTGGTGGCGGACAGGGTGAATGGCTACACCTTC. Its protein product is CASSWVVADRVNGYTF.

The chain combines TRBV4-1 with TRBJ1-1, with D possibly matching TRBD1 (5 bases). The CDR3 has 14 amino acids. Germline V gene sequence: CDR1 MGHRA, CDR2 YSYEKL. With 4 bases removed from V and 1 base from J, the gap between germline ends came to 10 bases. CDR3 bases: TGCGCCAGCAGCCCGCCTGACAGGAACACTGAAGCTTTCTTT. Its protein is CASSPPDRNTEAFF.

The chain combines TRBV11-3 with TRBJ2-1; D not certain. The CDR3 is made up of 14 amino acids. Trimming took 4 bases from V and 5 from J, leaving 12 bases between them. Germline CDR1 is SGHNT and CDR2 is YENEEA. CDR3 protein: CASSSRRHHNEQFF. The DNA for the CDR3 is TGTGCCAGCAGCTCCCGACGACACCACAATGAGCAGTTCTTC.

The chain links TRBV7-9 to TRBJ1-5; no reliable D call. Trimming left V 1 base short and J 8 bases short, with 6 bases between. In germline, CDR1 is SEHNR, CDR2 FQNEAQ (reference sequence). CDR3 size: 12 residues. CDR3 coding DNA: TGTGCCAGCAGCTTAGAATCCAAGCCCCAGCATTTT. Translation gives CASSLESKPQHF.

The chain uses TRBV6-2 or TRBV6-3 and TRBJ2-5, with no clear D. The V end lost 2 bases, the J end lost 8 bases, and 6 bases lay between the germline ends. This CDR3 region has 11 residues. Germline V gene sequence: CDR1 MNHEY, CDR2 SVGEGT. The CDR3 DNA reads as TGTGCCAGCAGTTACATGACTACCCAGTACTTC. Translated: CASSYMTTQYF.

The genes are TRBV3-1 (or the pseudogene TRBV3-2) and TRBJ2-1, with D unresolved. Trimming pared 2 bases from V and 11 bases from J, leaving 10 bases between. This CDR3 is 12 amino acids long. The germline CDR1 and CDR2 sequences are LGHDT and YNNKEL (reference sequence). CDR3 sequence (DNA): TGTGCCAGCAGCCAAACAGACACGCAGCAGTTCTTC. Its translation is CASSQTDTQQFF.

The chain has TRBV4-1 and TRBJ1-3; D is uncertain. The germline V gene encodes CDR1 MGHRA and CDR2 YSYEKL. The CDR3 is 17 amino acids. V lost 0 bases and J lost 0, with 12 bases in between. DNA for the CDR3: TGCGCCAGCAGCCAAGAAGGAGGTTCCCTCTCTGGAAACACCATATATTTT. Residues: CASSQEGGSLSGNTIYF.

The CDR3, as DNA: TGTGCCAGCACTTGGCGACAGGGGACGGGCACTGAAGCTTTCTTT. Residues: CASTWRQGTGTEAFF. The J gene is TRBJ1-1, the V gene TRBV6-5; 8 bases fit TRBD1. Losses at the gene ends were 7 bases for V and 4 bases for J; bases not matched to a gene: 11. This CDR3 comprises 15 residues. Germline-derived CDR1 and CDR2 are MNHEY and SVGAGI.

This clone was seen a single time. V gene TRBV27 combines with J gene TRBJ1-2; D uncertain. CDR1 MNHEY and CDR2 SMNVEV come from the germline V gene (reference sequence). V lost 0 bases to trimming and J lost 4 bases, with 12 bases between them. This CDR3 has 15 residues. The CDR3 nucleotides read TGTGCCAGCAGTTTATCAGGAGGAATCACCTATGGCTACACCTTC. Protein sequence: CASSLSGGITYGYTF.

This chain uses TRBV28 with TRBJ2-7; 12 nucleotides agree with TRBD1. CDR1 is MDHEN, CDR2 SYDVKM, per germline. V shed 6 bases, J shed 0 bases, and the junction held 21 bases outside the gene matches. The CDR3 spans 21 residues. This CDR3 reads CASSSTDRDRGRRGYSYEQYF. In DNA, the CDR3 is TGTGCCAGCAGCTCTACCGATCGGGACAGGGGGCGAAGAGGGTACTCCTACGAGCAGTACTTC. Combining the CDR3 with reference TRBV28 and TRBJ2-7 gives the whole variable domain DVKVTQSSRYLVKRTGEKVFLECVQDMDHENMFWYRQDPGLGLRLIYFSYDVKMKEKGDIPEGYSVSREKKERFSLILESASTNQTSMYLCASSSTDRDRGRRGYSYEQYFGPGTRLTVT.

The CDR3 sequence: CASSLYWGGEQYF. As DNA, the CDR3 is TGTGCCAGCAGTTTATATTGGGGAGGCGAGCAGTACTTC. The chain uses TRBV27 and TRBJ2-7; perhaps TRBD2 as D (6 bases). Germline-derived CDR1 and CDR2 are MNHEY and SMNVEV (reference sequence). V was trimmed by 1 base and J by 6 bases, leaving 10 bases between them. This CDR3 has 13 residues.

The chain combines TRBV28 with TRBJ2-7; tentatively, D is TRBD2 (6 bases). V lost 6 bases to trimming and J lost 4 bases, with 16 bases between them. The CDR3 extends over 14 amino acids. The V gene's germline CDR1 is MDHEN and CDR2 SYDVKM. CDR3 DNA sequence: TGTGCCAGCAGACTAGCCGACCCTTTGTACGAGCAGTACTTC. This translates into CASRLADPLYEQYF.

The chain joins TRBV20-1 to TRBJ2-1; no definite D call. This CDR3 has 11 residues. With 5 bases removed from V and 3 bases from J, the gap between germline ends came to 5 bases. The V gene's germline CDR1 is DFQATT and CDR2 SNEGSKA (reference sequence). CDR3 DNA: TGCAGTGCTCCCCACTACAATGAGCAGTTCTTC. This codes for CSAPHYNEQFF.

The rearrangement joins TRBV5-5 to TRBJ1-5; TRBD1 matches 9 bases. There are 13 residues in the CDR3. Germline lookup yields CDR1 SGHKS and CDR2 YYEKEE (reference sequence). The V gene end was trimmed by 4 bases and the J gene end by 9 bases; junction bases not matched to a gene: 5. This CDR3 reads CASSPGTGLPQHF. The CDR3 bases are TGTGCCAGCAGCCCCGGGACAGGGTTGCCCCAGCATTTT.

The chain has TRBV30 and TRBJ2-4; D gene ambiguous. Per the germline V gene, CDR1 is GTSNPN and CDR2 is SVGIG (reference sequence). The V and J ends lost 1 base and 0 bases respectively, with 13 bases between them. This CDR3 region has 16 residues. CDR3 bases: TGTGCCTGGAGTGCCCCCTGGGCAACAGCCAAAAACATTCAGTACTTC. It encodes CAWSAPWATAKNIQYF.

This clone was seen a single time. The chain employs TRBV4-2 and TRBJ2-3; TRBD2 matches 11 bases. Per the germline V gene, CDR1 is LGHNA and CDR2 is YNFKEQ. CDR3 length: 16 residues. V dropped 8 bases and J dropped 1; count of bases not matched to a gene: 8. The CDR3 sequence is CASGPGLAAGTDTQYF. CDR3 nucleotides: TGTGCCAGCGGCCCGGGACTAGCGGCCGGCACAGATACGCAGTATTTT.

The genes are TRBV9 and TRBJ1-3; the D gene is possibly TRBD1 (6 bases). Germline values: CDR1 SGDLS, CDR2 YYNGEE. The CDR3 contains 17 residues. Trimming shortened V by 3 bases and J by 4 bases, and 20 bases separated the two germline ends. This CDR3 reads CASSAGPRTVAGNTIYF. In DNA, the CDR3 is TGTGCCAGCAGCGCCGGACCTCGGACAGTGGCGGGAAACACCATATATTTT.

The chain carries TRBV27 and TRBJ2-7, with 11 bases lining up with TRBD2. Germline V gives CDR1 MNHEY, CDR2 SMNVEV (reference sequence). J lost 6 bases, V lost 7 bases, and 11 bases had no gene match. This CDR3 region has 15 residues. The CDR3 DNA reads as TGTGCCAGCACCAAAAAACTAGCGGGAGACGTCGAGCAGTACTTC. This codes for CASTKKLAGDVEQYF.

This chain links TRBV9 with TRBJ1-2; the match to TRBD1 covers 10 bases. This CDR3 comprises 15 residues. Germline CDR1 reads SGDLS; CDR2 reads YYNGEE. V dropped 4 bases and J dropped 4; count of bases not matched to a gene: 7. CDR3 sequence (DNA): TGTGCCAGCAGCCCACGACAGGGGGCCGTCTATGGCTACACCTTC. This encodes CASSPRQGAVYGYTF. The whole variable domain, remainder taken from reference TRBV9 and TRBJ1-2, is DSGVTQTPKHLITATGQRVTLRCSPRSGDLSVYWYQQSLDQGLQFLIQYYNGEERAKGNILERFSAQQFPDLHSELNLSSLELGDSALYFCASSPRQGAVYGYTFGSGTRLTVV.

The gene calls are TRBV5-1 and TRBJ1-6; tentative D call: TRBD1 (6 bases). CDR3 length: 15 residues. V shed 4 bases and J shed 7 bases, with 15 bases lying between them. Looked up from germline, CDR1 is SGHRS and CDR2 is YFSETQ. This CDR3 reads CASSPRQASNSPLHF. The CDR3 coding sequence is TGCGCCAGCAGCCCTCGACAGGCTTCGAATTCACCCCTCCACTTT.

The chain uses TRBV6-5 and TRBJ1-5; TRBD1 is a possible D gene (5 bases). Looked up from germline, CDR1 is MNHEY and CDR2 is SVGAGI. The V end was cut by 7 bases, the J end by 0 bases, with 13 bases between. CDR3 length equals 15 residues. CDR3 protein: CASKRQGASNQPQHF. The CDR3, as DNA: TGTGCCAGCAAACGACAAGGGGCTAGCAATCAGCCCCAGCATTTT.

CDR3 nucleotide sequence: TGTGCCAGCAGCCCCACTAGCCTCCAGACCCAGTACTTC. Its translation: CASSPTSLQTQYF. The chain recombines TRBV4-2 with TRBJ2-5; TRBD2 might be the D (6 bases). Germline V CDR1 and CDR2: LGHNA, YNFKEQ. CDR3 length: 13 residues. Trimming took off 4 bases at V and 6 bases at J, with 12 bases between the two ends.

This rearrangement joins TRBV5-6 to TRBJ1-4; no firm D call. Germline lookup yields CDR1 SGHDT and CDR2 YYEEEE. V gave up 2 bases and J gave up 8 bases, with 7 bases separating them. CDR3 length: 12 amino acids. Here the CDR3 reads CASSFRREKLFF. CDR3 nucleotides: TGTGCCAGCAGCTTTCGGCGGGAAAAACTGTTTTTT.